This record covers a single TCR beta chain. The antigen is unknown. This sample was taken from a study of cytomegalovirus exposure and HLA in healthy donors. Germline lookup yields CDR1 SGDLS and CDR2 YYNGEE. The CDR3 length is 14 residues. After removal of 4 bases from V and 9 bases from J, the junction contained 8 bases not matched to a gene. Study-wide findings and caveats: Later, an analysis showed that TCR beta chains associated with HLA were more clonally expanded than others that were equally common. In an earlier analysis, productive rearrangement rates for most beta V segments clustered near 87% or 30%. By HLA locus, TCR association rates varied in a later analysis, with DRB1 showing the most and HLA-C the fewest.

The PCR had 60 Vbeta and 13 Jbeta primers. TCRdb's table, derived via immunoSEQ multiplex PCR, lists solely in-frame clones and lacks some. The sample records 98,000 or so clones, over 60% being singletons. The sequencing sample was made of PBMCs. The J gene is TRBJ2-1, the V gene TRBV9, with 9 bases fitting TRBD2. This receptor was taken from a female donor in good health and CMV-seronegative. The CDR3 is CASSPEVAGAEQFF. In DNA, the CDR3 is TGTGCCAGCAGCCCCGAGGTAGCGGGAGCTGAGCAGTTCTTC.